The 10 T cell receptor beta chains given below trace back to one sample, sequenced in a study of T cells after posttransplantation cyclophosphamide. Measured with immunoSEQ multiplex PCR; TCRdb has only the in-frame clones, and not every one. The sample gives tens of thousands of clones, just over 90% of which show up once; 2.5% to 3% is in the top ten. The sample taken for sequencing was PBMCs. All receptors derive from a woman in her 30s in good health and a related stem cell transplant donor.

The V and J genes are TRBV4-3 and TRBJ2-2; 8 nucleotides match TRBD1. The length of the CDR3 is 17 residues. V lost 0 bases to trimming and J lost 5 bases; unmatched junction nucleotides: 8. Germline CDR1 reads LGHNA; CDR2 reads YSLEER. DNA for the CDR3: TGCGCCAGCAGCCAAGATTATCAGGGGGCGGCGACCGGGGAGCTGTTTTTT. Protein product: CASSQDYQGAATGELFF.

This chain connects TRBV18 to TRBJ2-3; D is unresolved. This CDR3 is built from 17 residues. Germline assignment: CDR1 KGHSH and CDR2 LQKENI. With 7 bases removed from V and 0 bases from J, the gap between germline ends came to 20 bases. CDR3 in amino acids: CASFSLGTGDSTDTQYF. The CDR3 DNA is TGTGCCAGCTTTTCCTTAGGAACGGGTGATAGCACAGATACGCAGTATTTT.

V usage is TRBV20-1 and J usage is TRBJ2-7, with D uncertain. Germline lookup yields CDR1 DFQATT and CDR2 SNEGSKA (reference sequence). The CDR3 runs 8 residues. The DNA for the CDR3 is TGCAGTGCTAGAGGCGGAGAAGTC. It specifies CSARGGEV.

This rearrangement joins TRBV11-3 to TRBJ1-1; 10 bases are a match to TRBD1. Germline loops: CDR1 SGHNT, CDR2 YENEEA. J lost 6 bases, V lost 3 bases, and 1 base had no gene match. There are 13 residues in the CDR3. The CDR3 DNA is TGTGCCAGCAGCTTGGGGACAGGGGCTGAAGCTTTCTTT. This codes for CASSLGTGAEAFF.

This sequence joins TRBV7-2 and TRBJ1-2, with D perhaps matching TRBD1 (5 bases). Germline CDR1 SGHTA, CDR2 FQGNSA. Trimming removed 1 base from V and 7 bases from J, with 16 bases in between. The CDR3 has 15 amino acids. The CDR3 DNA is TGTGCCAGCAGCTTAGGGGGCAGGGCGGAAAGTGGCTACACCTTC. It is translated as CASSLGGRAESGYTF.

The gene calls are TRBV28 and TRBJ2-1; no firm D call. Germline V CDR1 and CDR2: MDHEN, SYDVKM. The CDR3 runs to 15 residues. V lost 5 bases to trimming and J lost 2 bases, with 13 bases between them. CDR3: CASSPRRVTYNEQFF. Written as DNA, the CDR3 is TGTGCCAGCAGTCCTCGCAGAGTAACCTACAATGAGCAGTTCTTC.

The chain is built from TRBV9 and TRBJ2-3, with a tentative D call TRBD2 (7 bases). Per the germline V gene, CDR1 is SGDLS and CDR2 is YYNGEE. The V and J ends lost 0 bases and 1 base respectively, with 12 bases between them. The CDR3 is 16 amino acids. The DNA for the CDR3 is TGTGCCAGCAGCGTAGAGGGGGGGCTTCGCACAGATACGCAGTATTTT. Its protein is CASSVEGGLRTDTQYF.

This chain connects TRBV10-3 to TRBJ2-2, with D unclear. The V and J ends lost 10 bases and 5 bases respectively, with 14 bases between them. Looked up from germline, CDR1 is ENHRY and CDR2 is SYGVKD. This CDR3 contains 13 residues. For the CDR3, the DNA is TGTGCCACCAAAACACGGCCTACCGGGGAGCTGTTTTTT. It codes for CATKTRPTGELFF.

The chain combines TRBV28 with TRBJ1-1; D not certain. V lost 5 bases and J 5 bases, leaving 12 bases between the germline ends. The CDR3 sequence is 13 residues long. The germline V gene encodes CDR1 MDHEN and CDR2 SYDVKM. This chain's CDR3 is CASSAGAATEAFF. CDR3 nucleotide sequence: TGTGCCAGCAGTGCAGGTGCAGCGACTGAAGCTTTCTTT.

This clone was found once. This chain joins TRBV16 and TRBJ1-1, with D tentatively TRBD1 (5 bases). The CDR3 covers 13 residues. Germline V gene data show CDR1 as KGHSY and CDR2 as FQNENV. Trimming removed 4 bases from V and 1 base from J, with 7 bases in between. Here the CDR3 reads CASSPTANTEAFF. Here the CDR3 DNA reads TGTGCCAGCAGCCCGACAGCGAACACTGAAGCTTTCTTT.